What follows are 14 T cell receptor beta chains derived from one specimen sequenced in a study of blood T cell repertoires in COVID-19. TCRdb's table, derived via immunoSEQ multiplex PCR, lists solely in-frame clones and lacks some. The sample gives 250,000 to 300,000 clones, more than 75% of which show up once; approximately 2% is in the top ten. Sequenced: PBMCs or T cells enriched from blood (not recorded which). The receptors shown here come from a woman in her sixties or seventies in a cohort exposed to, infected with or recovered from COVID-19 (not recorded which).

The chain carries TRBV19 and TRBJ1-5; the D gene is possibly TRBD1 (6 bases). The CDR3 spans 15 residues. The V gene lost 3 bases and the J gene lost 3 bases, with 12 bases spanning the gap. Germline CDR1 reads LNHDA; CDR2 reads SQIVND (reference sequence). The DNA for the CDR3 is TGTGCCAGTAGTATCACAGGGCCGGCCAATCAGCCCCAGCATTTT. Amino acid sequence: CASSITGPANQPQHF.

This rearrangement joins TRBV24-1 to TRBJ2-6; D uncertain. The CDR3 runs to 15 residues. Germline CDR1 reads KGHDR; CDR2 reads SFDVKD. Trimming shortened V by 6 bases and J by 2 bases, and 10 bases separated the two germline ends. As DNA, the CDR3 is TGTGCCACCAGTAGCGCAGTTCCTGGGGCCAACGTCCTGACTTTC. Translation gives CATSSAVPGANVLTF.

The chain recombines TRBV27 with TRBJ2-7, with D maybe TRBD2 (5 bases). The CDR3 length is 15 residues. Trimming shortened V by 3 bases and J by 0 bases, and 12 bases separated the two germline ends. Germline V gives CDR1 MNHEY, CDR2 SMNVEV (reference sequence). The CDR3 nucleotides are TGTGCCAGCAGTTTTAGCGTACTTAGCTCCTACGAGCAGTACTTC. Translated: CASSFSVLSSYEQYF.

The chain carries TRBV2 and TRBJ1-2, with unresolved D. CDR3 length: 12 amino acids. Germline CDR1 and CDR2: SNHLY and FYNNEI. Trimming removed 8 bases from V and 2 bases from J, with 9 bases in between. The CDR3 here is CASEEGNYGYTF. In nucleotides, the CDR3 is TGTGCCAGCGAGGAAGGAAACTATGGCTACACCTTC.

This chain uses TRBV24-1 with TRBJ2-2, with 11 positions matching TRBD1. Germline CDR1 reads KGHDR; CDR2 reads SFDVKD. The CDR3 is 20 residues long. V gave up 3 bases and J gave up 4 bases; unmatched junction bases: 15. CDR3 coding DNA: TGTGCCACCAGTGATCCGGGGGATTGGACCGGGACAGGGGGCACCGGGGAGCTGTTTTTT. Its protein is CATSDPGDWTGTGGTGELFF.

The rearrangement uses TRBV11-2 and TRBJ2-1; possibly TRBD2 for D (6 bases). Germline values: CDR1 SGHAT, CDR2 FQNNGV. With 5 bases removed from V and 3 bases from J, the gap between germline ends came to 11 bases. The CDR3 is 14 residues long. CDR3 sequence reads: CASSHRTNYNEQFF. The CDR3 bases are TGTGCCAGCAGCCACAGGACTAACTACAATGAGCAGTTCTTC. Complete variable domain (other parts from reference TRBV11-2 and TRBJ2-1): EAGVAQSPRYKIIEKRQSVAFWCNPISGHATLYWYQQILGQGPKLLIQFQNNGVVDDSQLPKDRFSAERLKGVDSTLKIQPAKLEDSAVYLCASSHRTNYNEQFFGPGTRLTVL.

The chain carries TRBV6-5 and TRBJ2-1, with 9 bases identical to TRBD1. Germline trimming cut 7 bases from V and 1 base from J; bases unmatched to any gene: 5. There are 15 residues in the CDR3. Looked up from germline, CDR1 is MNHEY and CDR2 is SVGAGI. The CDR3 nucleotides read TGTGCCAGCAAGAACAGGGGGCAATCCTACAATGAGCAGTTCTTC. It is translated as CASKNRGQSYNEQFF.

This clone was picked up one time. The J gene is TRBJ1-1, the V gene TRBV5-4; D remains unclear. V was trimmed by 4 bases and J by 2 bases, leaving 12 bases between them. Germline values: CDR1 SGHNT, CDR2 YYREEE (reference sequence). The length of the CDR3 is 14 residues. CDR3 region: CASSPLRENTEAFF. Here the CDR3 DNA reads TGTGCCAGCAGCCCGCTGAGGGAAAACACTGAAGCTTTCTTT.

The chain joins TRBV14 to TRBJ2-7; possible D gene TRBD1, 5 bases. The germline gives CDR1 SGHDN, CDR2 FVKESK. The V gene lost 0 bases and the J gene lost 10 bases, with 16 bases spanning the gap. The CDR3 sequence is 14 residues long. CDR3 protein: CASSQDLSRGHQYF. In DNA, the CDR3 is TGTGCCAGCAGCCAAGATCTTAGTAGGGGCCATCAGTACTTC.

This clone appeared a single time. The CDR3 nucleotides read TGTGCCAGCAGCAATGAGGCTAGCTCCTACAATGAGCAGTTCTTC. Its protein is CASSNEASSYNEQFF. The V gene is TRBV5-4, the J gene TRBJ2-1; D is unclear. The length of the CDR3 is 15 residues. V dropped 4 bases and J dropped 0 bases, with 11 bases sitting between them. Per the germline V gene, CDR1 is SGHNT and CDR2 is YYREEE (reference sequence).

V and J are TRBV7-2 and TRBJ1-6, with 7 nucleotides matching TRBD1. Trimming removed 5 bases from V and 9 bases from J; junction bases left unmatched: 7. The CDR3 runs 14 residues. Per germline, CDR1 SGHTA and CDR2 FQGNSA. CDR3 sequence reads: CASSLTGNGSPLHF. The CDR3 region has the DNA TGTGCCAGCAGCCTGACAGGGAACGGTTCACCCCTCCACTTT.

The V gene is TRBV28, the J gene TRBJ2-7; TRBD2 matches at 7 bases. The CDR3 length is 18 residues. The J segment lost 1 base and the V segment lost 2 bases, leaving 14 bases of the junction unmatched. Germline V gene lookup returns CDR1 MDHEN and CDR2 SYDVKM. CDR3 sequence (DNA): TGTGCCAGCAGTTTAGCCCGTGGGGGGGGTAAGTCGTCCTACGAGCAGTACTTC. This encodes CASSLARGGGKSSYEQYF.

V and J are TRBV4-1 and TRBJ1-6; D might be TRBD1 (5 bases). Trimming pared 3 bases from V and 9 bases from J, leaving 12 bases between. This CDR3 region has 14 residues. CDR1 is MGHRA, CDR2 YSYEKL, per germline. The CDR3 DNA sequence: TGCGCCAGCAGCCAGGAACCAGGGCGTTCACCCCTCCACTTT. Amino acid sequence: CASSQEPGRSPLHF.

This clone was counted once. The CDR3 is CASSAQFQTGAGSPLHF. CDR3 nucleotides: TGTGCCAGCAGCGCGCAATTCCAGACAGGGGCCGGGTCACCCCTCCACTTT. The rearrangement links TRBV9 to TRBJ1-6, with 8 positions matching TRBD1. The J segment lost 10 bases and the V segment lost 3 bases, leaving 15 bases of the junction unmatched. The length of the CDR3 is 17 residues. Germline CDR1 SGDLS, CDR2 YYNGEE. Full variable domain (rest looked up from reference TRBV9 and TRBJ1-6): DSGVTQTPKHLITATGQRVTLRCSPRSGDLSVYWYQQSLDQGLQFLIQYYNGEERAKGNILERFSAQQFPDLHSELNLSSLELGDSALYFCASSAQFQTGAGSPLHFGNGTRLTVT.